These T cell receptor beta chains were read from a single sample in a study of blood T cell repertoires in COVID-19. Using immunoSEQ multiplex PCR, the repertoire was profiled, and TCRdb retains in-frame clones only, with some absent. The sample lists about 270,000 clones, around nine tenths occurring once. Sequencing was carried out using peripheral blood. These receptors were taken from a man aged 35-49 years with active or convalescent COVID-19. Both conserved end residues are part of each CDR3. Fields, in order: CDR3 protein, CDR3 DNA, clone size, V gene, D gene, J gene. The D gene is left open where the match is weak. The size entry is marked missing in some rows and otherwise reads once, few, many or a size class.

CDR3: CASSFSSGGMSGRVGYTF; DNA: TGTGCCAGCAGCTTTAGCTCGGGGGGCATGAGTGGTAGGGTAGGCTACACCTTC; size: -; V: TRBV7-2; D: -; J: TRBJ1-2
CDR3: CASSSMTGGRRIGELFF; DNA: TGTGCCAGCAGTTCCATGACAGGGGGCCGTCGGATCGGGGAGCTGTTTTTT; size: -; V: TRBV27; D: TRBD1; J: TRBJ2-2
CDR3: CASGSDRVWGYTF; DNA: TGTGCCAGCGGCTCAGACAGGGTGTGGGGCTACACCTTC; size: -; V: TRBV27; D: TRBD1; J: TRBJ1-2
CDR3: CASSIITGGDETQYF; DNA: TGTGCCAGTAGCATTATCACAGGGGGCGACGAGACCCAGTACTTC; size: -; V: TRBV19; D: TRBD1; J: TRBJ2-5
CDR3: CASSHLFTAGNQPQHF; DNA: TGCGCCAGCAGCCACCTCTTTACAGCGGGCAATCAGCCCCAGCATTTT; size: once; V: TRBV4-1; D: -; J: TRBJ1-5
CDR3: CSASTNYNEQFF; DNA: TGCAGTGCTAGTACAAATTACAATGAGCAGTTCTTC; size: once; V: TRBV20-1; D: -; J: TRBJ2-1
CDR3: CASSFPLGRTGAFQETQYF; DNA: TGTGCCAGCAGCTTTCCTCTAGGGCGGACAGGGGCTTTCCAAGAGACCCAGTACTTC; size: -; V: TRBV5-4; D: TRBD1; J: TRBJ2-5
CDR3: CASSADRVGNYGYTF; DNA: TGTGCCAGTAGTGCCGACAGGGTCGGTAACTATGGCTACACCTTC; size: -; V: TRBV19; D: TRBD1; J: TRBJ1-2
CDR3: CASRILDRDNSPLHF; DNA: TGTGCCAGCAGAATACTCGACAGGGACAATTCACCCCTCCACTTT; size: -; V: TRBV6-4; D: TRBD1; J: TRBJ1-6
CDR3: CASSSHGDRPAAYGYTF; DNA: TGTGCCAGCAGCTCCCATGGGGACAGGCCCGCGGCCTATGGCTACACCTTC; size: once; V: TRBV11-3; D: TRBD1; J: TRBJ1-2
CDR3: CAIKEGGMNTEAFF; DNA: TGTGCCATCAAAGAAGGGGGTATGAACACTGAAGCTTTCTTT; size: -; V: TRBV10-3; D: -; J: TRBJ1-1
CDR3: CASSKQGMNTEAFF; DNA: TGTGCCAGCAGTAAACAGGGAATGAACACTGAAGCTTTCTTT; size: -; V: TRBV28; D: -; J: TRBJ1-1
CDR3: CASSLGPGEGGKLFF; DNA: TGCGCCAGCAGCTTGGGGCCGGGGGAGGGCGGTAAACTGTTTTTT; size: -; V: TRBV5-1; D: -; J: TRBJ1-4
CDR3: CASAGQGGGYTF; DNA: TGTGCCAGCGCCGGACAGGGTGGTGGCTACACCTTC; size: few; V: TRBV6-5; D: TRBD1; J: TRBJ1-2
CDR3: CASSIGANTGELFF; DNA: TGTGCCAGCAGCATAGGAGCTAACACCGGGGAGCTGTTTTTT; size: few; V: TRBV13; D: -; J: TRBJ2-2
CDR3: CASSLTPMTGMDGYTF; DNA: TGTGCCAGCAGCTTAACTCCGATGACAGGGATGGATGGCTACACCTTC; size: few; V: TRBV7-3; D: TRBD1; J: TRBJ1-2
CDR3: CAISESGQNGNYGYTF; DNA: TGTGCCATCAGTGAGAGTGGACAGAACGGGAACTATGGCTACACCTTC; size: -; V: TRBV10-3; D: -; J: TRBJ1-2
CDR3: CASSNGQGRSEQYF; DNA: TGTGCCAGCAGCAATGGTCAGGGAAGGTCCGAGCAGTACTTC; size: -; V: TRBV21-1; D: -; J: TRBJ2-7
CDR3: CASSFGRTGFTEAFF; DNA: TGTGCCAGCAGCTTCGGGAGGACAGGGTTTACTGAAGCTTTCTTT; size: -; V: TRBV11-3; D: TRBD1; J: TRBJ1-1
CDR3: CASRQGEMNTEAFF; DNA: TGTGCCAGCAGACAAGGAGAGATGAACACTGAAGCTTTCTTT; size: once; V: TRBV6-4; D: -; J: TRBJ1-1
CDR3: CASSLASGRVYEQFF; DNA: TGTGCCAGCAGCTTGGCTAGCGGGAGGGTCTATGAGCAGTTCTTC; size: -; V: TRBV5-8; D: TRBD2; J: TRBJ2-1
CDR3: CASSQDRGLKAFF; DNA: TGCGCCAGCAGCCAAGATCGTGGACTTAAAGCTTTCTTT; size: once; V: TRBV4-1; D: -; J: TRBJ1-1
CDR3: CASSLREDKSSYEQYF; DNA: TGCGCCAGCAGCCTACGCGAGGACAAGAGCTCCTACGAGCAGTACTTC; size: -; V: TRBV4-1; D: -; J: TRBJ2-7
CDR3: CASSSARGGFHEQYF; DNA: TGTGCCAGCAGCTCAGCCCGGGGAGGCTTCCACGAGCAGTACTTC; size: -; V: TRBV11-2; D: -; J: TRBJ2-7
CDR3: CASSEGGYNSPLHF; DNA: TGTGCCAGCAGTGAGGGGGGATATAATTCACCCCTCCACTTT; size: -; V: TRBV2; D: -; J: TRBJ1-6
CDR3: CSVVSQLSTEAFF; DNA: TGCAGCGTTGTATCACAGCTGAGCACTGAAGCTTTCTTT; size: -; V: TRBV29-1; D: -; J: TRBJ1-1
CDR3: CASSYRLGVGQPQHF; DNA: TGTGCCAGCAGTTACCGTCTCGGGGTCGGGCAGCCCCAGCATTTT; size: -; V: TRBV28; D: -; J: TRBJ1-5
CDR3: CASGRYYNEQFF; DNA: TGTGCCAGCGGGAGATACTACAATGAGCAGTTCTTC; size: -; V: TRBV6-6; D: -; J: TRBJ2-1
CDR3: CASSPPQGSSSYNEQFF; DNA: TGTGCCAGCTCACCACCCCAGGGATCCAGCTCCTACAATGAGCAGTTCTTC; size: -; V: TRBV18; D: -; J: TRBJ2-1
CDR3: CAYSAQGFNQPQHF; DNA: TGTGCCTACTCAGCACAGGGGTTCAATCAGCCCCAGCATTTT; size: -; V: TRBV30; D: TRBD1; J: TRBJ1-5
CDR3: CASSEFGQINYGYTF; DNA: TGTGCCAGCAGTGAATTTGGGCAGATAAACTATGGCTACACCTTC; size: few; V: TRBV6-1; D: -; J: TRBJ1-2
CDR3: CASSLHQGSGYTF; DNA: TGTGCCAGCAGCCTACATCAGGGAAGTGGCTACACCTTC; size: -; V: TRBV7-9; D: -; J: TRBJ1-2
CDR3: CASSLAGGLAFF; DNA: TGCGCCAGCAGCTTGGCAGGGGGGCTGGCTTTCTTT; size: -; V: TRBV5-1; D: TRBD1; J: TRBJ1-1
CDR3: CASSLSGGIGRTDTQYF; DNA: TGTGCCAGCAGCTTATCGGGCGGAATCGGGAGGACAGATACGCAGTATTTT; size: -; V: TRBV11-2; D: TRBD2; J: TRBJ2-3
CDR3: CASSVRQGEDGYTF; DNA: TGTGCCAGCAGCGTTCGACAGGGGGAGGATGGCTACACCTTC; size: -; V: TRBV11-1; D: TRBD1; J: TRBJ1-2
CDR3: CAIKGQMNTGELFF; DNA: TGTGCCATCAAAGGACAGATGAACACCGGGGAGCTGTTTTTT; size: -; V: TRBV10-3; D: -; J: TRBJ2-2
CDR3: CASSLGGGYNQPQHF; DNA: TGTGCCAGCAGTTTGGGAGGGGGATACAATCAGCCCCAGCATTTT; size: -; V: TRBV28; D: -; J: TRBJ1-5
CDR3: CASSWTGYTGELFF; DNA: TGTGCCAGCAGCTGGACAGGATACACCGGGGAGCTGTTTTTT; size: once; V: TRBV6-5; D: TRBD1; J: TRBJ2-2